These 24 T cell receptor beta chains were sequenced from one sample in a study of identical twins (dated by TCRdb to 2016 to 2017). The protocol used for the library was 5' RACE. The sequencing machine was an Illumina HiSeq 2000. The raw public reads went through TCRdb reprocessing: fastp at Q25, MiXCR clone calling, in-frame beta chains kept. Each entry merges the rows of one CDR3 protein and shows their most common DNA and genes. A total of roughly 150,000 distinct CDR3 sequences appear in this sample, 3% to 4.5% of them only once. The top ten constitute 8.1% of the sample. Specimen: memory T cells sorted from blood. Explained via the paper, the cell subset or site label denotes: CD45RO+ enriched T cells. The receptors were sampled from a man younger than 35 in good health.

This clonotype has ten or more counts. The gene calls are TRBV5-1 and TRBJ2-5, with unresolved D. The ends were cut back, 0 bases at V and 7 bases at J, with 10 bases in the middle. The CDR3 covers 13 residues. The germline CDR1 and CDR2 sequences are SGHRS and YFSETQ. CDR3 amino acids: CASSLAVAGTQYF. The DNA of the CDR3 is TGCGCCAGCAGCTTGGCGGTAGCCGGGACCCAGTACTTC. Looking up the rest from reference TRBV5-1 and TRBJ2-5 gives the full variable domain: KAGVTQTPRYLIKTRGQQVTLSCSPISGHRSVSWYQQTPGQGLQFLFEYFSETQRNKGNFPGRFSGRQFSNSRSEMNVSTLELGDSALYLCASSLAVAGTQYFGPGTRLLVL.

This clonotype appeared many times. This chain connects TRBV5-1 to TRBJ2-2; no reliable D call. Germline-derived CDR1 and CDR2 are SGHRS and YFSETQ. V was shortened by 0 bases and J by 2 bases, with 5 bases between the two germline ends. This CDR3 contains 14 residues. The chain's CDR3 is CASSLVGNTGELFF. CDR3 sequence (DNA): TGCGCCAGCAGCTTGGTGGGAAACACCGGGGAGCTGTTTTTT.

This clonotype has at least ten counts. The chain uses TRBV5-1 and TRBJ2-1; D not resolved. Germline loops: CDR1 SGHRS, CDR2 YFSETQ. V lost 5 bases to trimming and J lost 8 bases, with 20 bases between them. This CDR3 contains 15 residues. The CDR3 spells CASRTQTPALDEQFF. In DNA, the CDR3 is TGCGCCAGCAGAACACAGACCCCGGCCTTGGATGAGCAGTTCTTC.

This clonotype was detected a few times. This sequence joins TRBV11-2 and TRBJ2-3; TRBD1 matches 7 bases. The ends lost 1 base at V and 4 bases at J; junction bases unmatched: 5. This CDR3 has 15 amino acids. Germline CDR1 and CDR2: SGHAT and FQNNGV. The CDR3 here is CASSLGRQGADTQYF. Written as DNA, the CDR3 is TGTGCCAGCAGCTTAGGCCGGCAGGGGGCAGATACGCAGTATTTT. Together with reference TRBV11-2 and TRBJ2-3, the CDR3 gives the full variable domain: EAGVAQSPRYKIIEKRQSVAFWCNPISGHATLYWYQQILGQGPKLLIQFQNNGVVDDSQLPKDRFSAERLKGVDSTLKIQPAKLEDSAVYLCASSLGRQGADTQYFGPGTRLTVL.

This chain links TRBV5-8 with TRBJ2-1; 10 positions match TRBD2. From germline, CDR1 is SGHTS and CDR2 YDEGEE. The CDR3 is 16 residues long. J lost 0 bases, V lost 8 bases, and 8 bases had no gene match. The CDR3 loop is CASYWTSGHSYNEQFF. The CDR3 DNA is TGTGCCAGTTACTGGACTAGCGGACACTCCTACAATGAGCAGTTCTTC.

This clonotype was observed at least ten times. The rearrangement links TRBV12-3 or TRBV12-4 to TRBJ2-2, with 7 bases aligning to TRBD2. J lost 1 base, V lost 2 bases, and 10 bases had no gene match. The CDR3 has 18 amino acids. CDR3 region: CASSLYSLGGRNTGELFF. The CDR3 nucleotides are TGTGCCAGCAGTTTATATTCTCTGGGGGGGAGGAACACCGGGGAGCTGTTTTTT.

This clonotype has a count of ten or more. This rearrangement joins TRBV5-1 to TRBJ2-1, with 15 bases identical to TRBD2. This CDR3 has 18 amino acids. Germline values: CDR1 SGHRS, CDR2 YFSETQ. The junction had 3 bases not matched to a gene; V was cut back by 2 bases and J by 0 bases. CDR3 sequence (DNA): TGCGCCAGCAGCTTAGGACTAGCGGGAGGGCGCTCCTACAATGAGCAGTTCTTC. Amino acid sequence: CASSLGLAGGRSYNEQFF.

The chain joins TRBV19 to TRBJ2-2; 8 bases fit TRBD1. J gave up 3 bases and V 3 bases, and 6 bases lay outside the gene matches. Germline CDR1 and CDR2: LNHDA and SQIVND (reference sequence). There are 16 residues in the CDR3. DNA for the CDR3: TGTGCCAGTAGTATTGGACAGGGCCGGTACACCGGGGAGCTGTTTTTT. Amino acid sequence: CASSIGQGRYTGELFF.

This clonotype was observed many times. V usage is TRBV6-2 or TRBV6-3 and J usage is TRBJ2-1; D possibly corresponds to TRBD2 (5 bases). Trimming stripped 5 bases from V and 6 bases from J, with 8 bases between. CDR3 size: 12 residues. Germline V CDR1 and CDR2: MNHEY, SVGEGT. The DNA for the CDR3 is TGTGCCAGCAGTCGGACTCTCAATGAGCAGTTCTTC. Translated: CASSRTLNEQFF.

This clonotype was seen many times. This chain connects TRBV4-2 to TRBJ2-7; tentatively, D is TRBD2 (5 bases). CDR3 length: 14 amino acids. The germline gives CDR1 LGHNA, CDR2 YNFKEQ. V was cut by 5 bases and J by 5 bases, with 16 bases left in between. The CDR3 DNA sequence: TGTGCCAGCAGCGGAGGCCCGTCTTCCGACGAGCAGTACTTC. Translated, it gives CASSGGPSSDEQYF.

This clonotype came up many times. The chain couples TRBV5-1 to TRBJ2-7; perhaps TRBD1 as D (6 bases). The CDR3 contains 13 residues. Germline V CDR1 and CDR2: SGHRS, YFSETQ. V dropped 5 bases and J dropped 2 bases, with 11 bases sitting between them. CDR3 nucleotides: TGCGCCAGCAGGAGGGACACCCCCTACGAGCAGTACTTC. Translation gives CASRRDTPYEQYF.

This clonotype was detected ten times or more. The V gene is TRBV5-1, the J gene TRBJ2-7, with TRBD1 matching 8 bases. Germline lookup yields CDR1 SGHRS and CDR2 YFSETQ. With V trimmed by 4 bases and J by 4 bases, 4 bases remained unmatched. The CDR3 contains 13 residues. CDR3 sequence reads: CASSLDRAYEQYF. CDR3 DNA sequence: TGCGCCAGCAGCCTGGACAGGGCGTACGAGCAGTACTTC.

This clonotype has at least ten counts. The chain joins TRBV7-8 to TRBJ2-2, with 9 positions matching TRBD1. Germline V CDR1 and CDR2: SGHVS, FQNEAQ. J was trimmed by 6 bases and V by 2 bases; bases with no gene match: 7. This CDR3 has 16 residues. CDR3 sequence reads: CASSLWTGVFPGELFF. CDR3 nucleotide sequence: TGTGCCAGCAGCTTATGGACAGGGGTTTTCCCCGGGGAGCTGTTTTTT.

This clonotype was picked up a small number of times. The chain recombines TRBV5-1 with TRBJ2-1; no definite D call. The CDR3 consists of 16 residues. V gave up 0 bases and J gave up 0 bases, with 10 bases separating them. Germline assignment: CDR1 SGHRS and CDR2 YFSETQ. This CDR3 is CASSLDPASSYNEQFF. The CDR3 DNA reads as TGCGCCAGCAGCTTGGACCCAGCGAGCTCCTACAATGAGCAGTTCTTC.

At least ten counts were recorded for this clonotype. This sequence joins TRBV20-1 and TRBJ2-7; D is uncertain. Trimming took 1 base from V and 5 from J, leaving 9 bases between them. The CDR3 extends over 12 amino acids. Germline V CDR1 and CDR2: DFQATT, SNEGSKA (reference sequence). The CDR3 is CSARGGGDEQYV. Here the CDR3 DNA reads TGCAGTGCTAGAGGGGGTGGAGACGAGCAGTACGTC.

This clonotype was found many times. V is TRBV27 and J is TRBJ2-2; possibly TRBD1 or TRBD2 for D (5 bases each). V lost 5 bases and J 1 base, leaving 11 bases between the germline ends. Germline loops: CDR1 MNHEY, CDR2 SMNVEV (reference sequence). This CDR3 region has 15 residues. DNA of the CDR3: TGTGCCAGCAGTATCGGGACGGTGAACACCGGGGAGCTGTTTTTT. It yields the protein CASSIGTVNTGELFF.

This clonotype was seen many times. The gene calls are TRBV21-1 and TRBJ1-1. TRBV21-1 is flagged as a pseudogene. CDR3 size: 13 residues. CDR3 nucleotides: TGTGCCAGCAGCAATAGTACGAACACTGAAGCTTTCTTT. Translated: CASSNSTNTEAFF.

This clonotype was seen ten or more times. The J gene is TRBJ2-5, the V gene TRBV6-1, with 7 bases matching TRBD1. Germline V gene data show CDR1 as MNHNS and CDR2 as SASEGT. This CDR3 contains 13 residues. V shed 6 bases and J 8 bases; nucleotides not matched to a gene: 9. The CDR3 spells CASRRQGASTQYF. The CDR3 region has the DNA TGTGCCAGCAGGAGACAGGGAGCCTCAACCCAGTACTTC.

This clonotype has ten or more counts. V usage is TRBV5-1 and J usage is TRBJ1-1; D might be TRBD1 (5 bases). The germline V and J ends were trimmed by 2 bases and 3 bases, with 8 bases remaining between them. The CDR3 extends over 13 amino acids. Germline V CDR1 and CDR2: SGHRS, YFSETQ. DNA of the CDR3: TGCGCCAGCAGCTTCGGGGGGGACACTGAAGCTTTCTTT. It yields the protein CASSFGGDTEAFF.

This clonotype was seen many times. The rearrangement joins TRBV29-1 to TRBJ2-7; perhaps TRBD2 as D (7 bases). CDR3 length equals 14 residues. V lost 4 bases and J 0 bases, leaving 13 bases between the germline ends. Germline V gene sequence: CDR1 SQVTM, CDR2 ANQGSEA. The CDR3 sequence is CSVGGGGSSYEQYF. The DNA for the CDR3 is TGCAGCGTTGGTGGGGGGGGCAGCTCCTACGAGCAGTACTTC.

The sample holds many counts of this clonotype. The rearrangement links TRBV3-1 to TRBJ2-4; 12 bases align to TRBD2. This CDR3 comprises 17 residues. Germline V lookup: CDR1 LGHDT, CDR2 YNNKEL (reference sequence). V lost 1 base, J lost 8 bases, and 9 bases stayed unmatched. For the CDR3, the DNA is TGTGCCAGCAGCCAAGTCGTACTAGCGGGAGGCGGGGACATTCAGTACTTC. Protein product: CASSQVVLAGGGDIQYF.

In its sample, this clonotype was seen many times. The chain combines TRBV3-1 with TRBJ1-4, with D uncertain. The CDR3 is 16 residues long. Germline CDR1 and CDR2: LGHDT and YNNKEL (reference sequence). The ends were cut back, 1 base at V and 7 bases at J, with 16 bases in the middle. The chain's CDR3 is CASSQVRDLLGEKLFF. CDR3 in DNA: TGTGCCAGCAGCCAAGTACGGGATCTCCTTGGTGAAAAACTGTTTTTT.

This clonotype was recorded at least ten times. The chain carries TRBV5-1 and TRBJ2-5, with D possibly called TRBD1 or TRBD2 (5 bases each). This CDR3 spans 13 amino acids. V dropped 6 bases and J dropped 2 bases, with 11 bases sitting between them. Germline V gene sequence: CDR1 SGHRS, CDR2 YFSETQ. CDR3 residues: CASNRDPQETQYF. CDR3 nucleotide sequence: TGCGCCAGCAACCGGGACCCACAAGAGACCCAGTACTTC.

The table lists this clonotype with many counts. DNA for the CDR3: TGCGCCAGCAGCTTTGGGACAAAGACAGGGGATGGCACAGATACGCAGTATTTT. It codes for CASSFGTKTGDGTDTQYF. V and J are TRBV5-1 and TRBJ2-3; the match to TRBD1 covers 8 bases. The V and J ends lost 2 bases and 1 base, in that order; junction bases with no gene match: 12. The CDR3 loop spans 18 amino acids. Germline V gene lookup returns CDR1 SGHRS and CDR2 YFSETQ.